Shown below are 30 T cell receptor beta chains from a single sample sequenced in a study of cytomegalovirus exposure and HLA in healthy donors. Primers for the PCR totalled 60 Vbeta and 13 Jbeta. The table came from immunoSEQ multiplex PCR; TCRdb's copy has only in-frame clones and leaves some out. The sample has 150,000 to 200,000 clones; over 80% are singletons. Sequencing was performed on PBMCs. All receptors derive from a human donor in good health.

The chain employs TRBV5-4 and TRBJ2-7, with D maybe TRBD1 (6 bases). V gave up 1 base and J gave up 2 bases, with 7 bases separating them. CDR1 SGHNT and CDR2 YYREEE come from the germline V gene (reference sequence). The CDR3 sequence is 13 residues long. As DNA, the CDR3 is TGTGCCAGCAGCTTGTCAGGGGCCTACGAGCAGTACTTC. Amino acids: CASSLSGAYEQYF.

This clone came up a few times. The chain joins TRBV6-5 to TRBJ2-7, with 7 bases matching TRBD1. Germline lookup yields CDR1 MNHEY and CDR2 SVGAGI. The CDR3 is made up of 15 amino acids. V lost 0 bases, J lost 7 bases, and 9 bases stayed unmatched. This CDR3 is CASSYSVQGLIEQYF. The CDR3 bases are TGTGCCAGCAGTTACTCCGTACAGGGGTTGATAGAGCAGTACTTC.

The V call is TRBV20-1, the J call TRBJ2-5; no clear D gene. The CDR3 contains 11 residues. Germline CDR1 reads DFQATT; CDR2 reads SNEGSKA (reference sequence). V dropped 2 bases and J dropped 5 bases, with 6 bases sitting between them. The CDR3 reads CSARSRETQYF. In nucleotides, the CDR3 is TGCAGTGCTAGATCCAGGGAGACCCAGTACTTC.

This chain joins TRBV15 and TRBJ2-2; 13 bases are shared with TRBD2. Germline lookup yields CDR1 LNHNV and CDR2 YYDKDF (reference sequence). The CDR3 loop spans 18 amino acids. Trimming took 8 bases from V and 5 from J; bases not matched to a gene: 14. The CDR3 region has the DNA TGTGCCACCCAGGGACTAGCGGGGCTACAACTGGAGACCGGGGAGCTGTTTTTT. Translating it yields CATQGLAGLQLETGELFF.

The DNA of the CDR3 is TGTGCCAGCAGCGTGCGTTCTAGCGGGGGGAGCTTCAATGAGCAGTTCTTC. It translates to CASSVRSSGGSFNEQFF. The chain has TRBV9 and TRBJ2-1; 11 nucleotides match TRBD2. CDR3 size: 17 residues. Germline V gene data show CDR1 as SGDLS and CDR2 as YYNGEE. Unmatched junction bases numbered 10, after V lost 2 bases and J lost 6 bases.

This chain uses TRBV2 with TRBJ1-6; D is undetermined. Trimming removed 3 bases at V and 0 bases at J, with 12 bases between. CDR3 size: 17 residues. The germline V gene encodes CDR1 SNHLY and CDR2 FYNNEI. The chain's CDR3 is CASSDARRSSYNSPLHF. CDR3 nucleotides: TGTGCCAGCAGTGACGCCAGAAGGAGCTCCTATAATTCACCCCTCCACTTT.

CDR3 sequence reads: CASSLVGLREETQYF. As DNA, the CDR3 is TGCGCCAGCAGCTTGGTAGGACTCCGGGAGGAGACCCAGTACTTC. The chain employs TRBV5-1 and TRBJ2-5; the D gene is possibly TRBD2 (6 bases). Deletions cut 0 bases from V and 5 bases from J, with 14 bases between. The CDR3 spans 15 residues. Per germline, CDR1 SGHRS and CDR2 YFSETQ.

The V and J genes are TRBV4-1 and TRBJ1-2, with D uncertain. Germline CDR1 is MGHRA and CDR2 is YSYEKL. This CDR3 is 16 amino acids long. Trimming took 1 base from V and 4 from J, leaving 16 bases between them. The CDR3 spells CASSQGSAVRFYGYTF. CDR3 nucleotides: TGCGCCAGCAGCCAAGGTTCTGCGGTACGGTTCTATGGCTACACCTTC.

The chain couples TRBV30 to TRBJ1-2; 7 bases map to TRBD1. J lost 6 bases, V lost 3 bases, and 4 bases had no gene match. The germline V gene encodes CDR1 GTSNPN and CDR2 SVGIG (reference sequence). This CDR3 has 12 residues. The DNA of the CDR3 is TGTGCCTGGAGCCCCACAGGGGATGGCTACACCTTC. It translates to CAWSPTGDGYTF.

The rearrangement uses TRBV7-2 and TRBJ2-3; D may be TRBD2 (6 bases). With 5 bases removed from V and 6 bases from J, the gap between germline ends came to 18 bases. CDR3 size: 15 residues. CDR1 and CDR2 (germline): SGHTA, FQGNSA. The CDR3 spells CASSTGGGVLDTQYF. CDR3 in DNA: TGTGCCAGCAGCACCGGGGGTGGGGTTTTGGATACGCAGTATTTT.

The V and J genes are TRBV29-1 and TRBJ2-7; 9 nucleotides line up with TRBD1. Per the germline V gene, CDR1 is SQVTM and CDR2 is ANQGSEA. The CDR3 sequence is 13 residues long. CDR3 in amino acids: CFRTGEKCSEQYF. In DNA form, the CDR3 reads TGCTTTCGGACAGGGGAGAAGTGCAGTGAGCAGTACTTC.

V gene TRBV7-2 combines with J gene TRBJ2-7, with D possibly being TRBD2 (7 bases). The CDR3 consists of 15 residues. Germline-derived CDR1 and CDR2 are SGHTA and FQGNSA. Trimming removed 4 bases from V and 4 bases from J, with 17 bases in between. The CDR3 region has the DNA TGTGCCAGCAGCTCCCAAGGGGGGGCCTCATACGAGCAGTACTTC. It translates to CASSSQGGASYEQYF.

The genes are TRBV5-1 and TRBJ1-5; tentative D call: TRBD1 (6 bases). Germline V gene lookup returns CDR1 SGHRS and CDR2 YFSETQ. CDR3 length equals 15 residues. V was trimmed by 0 bases and J by 1 base, leaving 8 bases between them. CDR3 nucleotides: TGCGCCAGCAGCTTGGACAGGGCGAGCAATCAGCCCCAGCATTTT. Amino acids: CASSLDRASNQPQHF.

The chain carries TRBV7-8 and TRBJ1-5; 8 bases are a match to TRBD1. Germline V gives CDR1 SGHVS, CDR2 FQNEAQ. The CDR3 runs 16 residues. Losses at the gene ends were 1 base for V and 1 base for J; bases not matched to a gene: 3. The CDR3 nucleotides read TGTGCCAGCAGCTTAGGGCAGGGGGCGAGCAATCAGCCCCAGCATTTT. This sequence encodes CASSLGQGASNQPQHF. Full variable domain (missing parts from reference TRBV7-8 and TRBJ1-5): GAGVSQSPRYKVAKRGQDVALRCDPISGHVSLFWYQQALGQGPEFLTYFQNEAQLDKSGLPSDRFFAERPEGSVSTLKIQRTQQEDSAVYLCASSLGQGASNQPQHFGDGTRLSIL.

J is TRBJ1-1 and V is TRBV19; 7 bases agree with TRBD1. Looked up from germline, CDR1 is LNHDA and CDR2 is SQIVND (reference sequence). The CDR3 runs 20 residues. V gave up 1 base and J gave up 1 base; unmatched junction bases: 18. In nucleotides, the CDR3 is TGTGCCAGTAGTATAGTGGTTGTAAGTGGTTTGGGACAGAGGAACACTGAAGCTTTCTTT. Protein: CASSIVVVSGLGQRNTEAFF.

This clone was seen a handful of times. The rearrangement joins TRBV7-9 to TRBJ1-4, with D unresolved. V was pared by 5 bases and J by 8 bases, with 12 bases between. The CDR3 runs 13 residues. Germline-derived CDR1 and CDR2 are SEHNR and FQNEAQ (reference sequence). CDR3 protein: CASSGDVWEKLFF. DNA of the CDR3: TGTGCCAGCAGCGGAGACGTGTGGGAAAAACTGTTTTTT.

V usage is TRBV7-8 and J usage is TRBJ2-5; 8 bases are a match to TRBD1. The J call may be mistaken, given a closer DNA end match to TRBJ2-7. Germline lookup yields CDR1 SGHVS and CDR2 FQNEAQ. The CDR3 has 15 residues. For the CDR3, the DNA is TGTGCCAGCAGCTTAGGCCAGGGGGCATTCTACGAGCAGTACTTC. It is translated as CASSLGQGAFYEQYF.

The genes are TRBV6-6 and TRBJ1-1, with a weak D call TRBD1 (6 bases). Germline loops: CDR1 MNHNY, CDR2 SVGAGI (reference sequence). The CDR3 sequence is 14 residues long. V dropped 7 bases and J dropped 2 bases, with 14 bases sitting between them. CDR3 DNA: TGTGCCAGCAATCCGGGACACTTAAACACTGAAGCTTTCTTT. Its protein product is CASNPGHLNTEAFF.

This clone has just one count. The V and J genes are TRBV7-2 and TRBJ2-7, with D perhaps TRBD1 (5 bases). V was shortened by 5 bases and J by 5 bases, with 13 bases between the two germline ends. This CDR3 spans 13 amino acids. CDR1 and CDR2 from the germline V gene are SGHTA and FQGNSA. In nucleotides, the CDR3 is TGTGCCAGCAGCCGGCAGGGCGGAGACGAGCAGTACTTC. It translates to CASSRQGGDEQYF.

This clone was seen a handful of times. J is TRBJ2-5 and V is TRBV4-3, with a possible D match to TRBD2 (6 bases). The CDR3 is 16 amino acids. V was cut by 1 base and J by 1 base, with 13 bases left in between. In germline, CDR1 is LGHNA, CDR2 YSLEER. CDR3 sequence (DNA): TGCGCCAGCAGCCAAGGAGCGGGCGTCGGCCAAGAGACCCAGTACTTC. Its translation is CASSQGAGVGQETQYF.

The V call is TRBV5-1, the J call TRBJ2-5, with TRBD1 matching 10 bases. The germline CDR1 and CDR2 sequences are SGHRS and YFSETQ. The CDR3 spans 14 residues. Trimming at V came to 3 bases and at J to 6 bases, leaving 5 bases not matched to a gene. The CDR3 sequence: CASSWRDRGQTQYF. The CDR3 coding sequence is TGCGCCAGCAGCTGGAGAGACAGGGGGCAGACCCAGTACTTC.

J is TRBJ2-1 and V is TRBV7-9; D not resolved. The CDR3 is 13 amino acids. The V end was cut by 6 bases, the J end by 6 bases, with 12 bases between. The germline CDR1 and CDR2 sequences are SEHNR and FQNEAQ (reference sequence). CDR3 region: CASRSAIGNEQFF. In DNA form, the CDR3 reads TGTGCCAGCAGATCCGCTATCGGCAATGAGCAGTTCTTC.

This rearrangement joins TRBV6-6 to TRBJ1-4; possibly TRBD1 for D (5 bases). Germline V gene lookup returns CDR1 MNHNY and CDR2 SVGAGI (reference sequence). V was clipped by 6 bases and J by 5 bases, with 10 bases between them. CDR3 length: 13 amino acids. The CDR3 coding sequence is TGTGCCAGCAGACCAGGGTCCAATGAAAAACTGTTTTTT. This translates into CASRPGSNEKLFF.

This clone was seen once. This chain joins TRBV7-8 and TRBJ2-2; 7 bases align to TRBD2. The germline CDR1 and CDR2 sequences are SGHVS and FQNEAQ. This CDR3 contains 14 residues. J gave up 5 bases and V 4 bases, and 4 bases lay outside the gene matches. This chain's CDR3 is CASSSRLATGELFF. CDR3 in DNA: TGTGCCAGCAGCTCCAGACTAGCAACCGGGGAGCTGTTTTTT.

This clone showed up just once. Its ends do not fully match the called genes, so a read error is possible. The genes are TRBV18 and TRBJ1-6; 11 bases map to TRBD1. CDR1 KGHSH and CDR2 LQKENI come from the germline V gene. This CDR3 is 15 amino acids long. This CDR3 is CASSDGQGANSSLHF. The CDR3 bases are TGTGCCAGCTCAGACGGACAGGGGGCCAATTCATCCCTCCACTTT.

This clone has only a few counts. The rearrangement uses TRBV4-1 and TRBJ2-5; 9 bases line up with TRBD2. Germline V gives CDR1 MGHRA, CDR2 YSYEKL. CDR3 length: 15 residues. The ends lost 4 bases at V and 2 bases at J; junction bases unmatched: 5. The CDR3 protein is CASSPLAGGQETQYF. The CDR3 bases are TGCGCCAGCAGCCCTCTGGCGGGGGGGCAAGAGACCCAGTACTTC.

The rearrangement joins TRBV6-6 to TRBJ1-1; 7 bases fit TRBD1. Trimming at V came to 0 bases and at J to 3 bases, leaving 4 bases not matched to a gene. CDR1 is MNHNY, CDR2 SVGAGI, per germline (reference sequence). CDR3 length: 15 residues. The chain's CDR3 is CASSYSWQGDTEAFF. The CDR3 DNA reads TGTGCCAGCAGTTACTCGTGGCAGGGGGACACTGAAGCTTTCTTT.

The rearrangement joins TRBV7-2 to TRBJ1-1, with no clear D. Trimming left V 2 bases short and J 5 bases short, with 9 bases between. Germline lookup yields CDR1 SGHTA and CDR2 FQGNSA. The CDR3 consists of 13 residues. CDR3 in DNA: TGTGCCAGCAGCTTATTGGCGGGGACTGAAGCTTTCTTT. Its translation is CASSLLAGTEAFF.

The chain links TRBV19 to TRBJ1-6; 7 nucleotides match TRBD1. There are 15 residues in the CDR3. Trimming at V came to 6 bases and at J to 3 bases, leaving 5 bases not matched to a gene. Germline values: CDR1 LNHDA, CDR2 SQIVND (reference sequence). The chain's CDR3 is CASSARDSYNSPLHF. CDR3 coding DNA: TGTGCCAGTAGCGCCCGGGACAGCTATAATTCACCCCTCCACTTT.

The J gene is TRBJ1-1, the V gene TRBV6-4, with TRBD1 identical over 9 bases. Unmatched junction bases numbered 3, after V lost 0 bases and J lost 4 bases. There are 15 residues in the CDR3. Germline V gene data show CDR1 as MRHNA and CDR2 as SNTAGT. In DNA, the CDR3 is TGTGCCAGCAGTGACTCGGACAGGGGCGGCACTGAAGCTTTCTTT. This codes for CASSDSDRGGTEAFF.